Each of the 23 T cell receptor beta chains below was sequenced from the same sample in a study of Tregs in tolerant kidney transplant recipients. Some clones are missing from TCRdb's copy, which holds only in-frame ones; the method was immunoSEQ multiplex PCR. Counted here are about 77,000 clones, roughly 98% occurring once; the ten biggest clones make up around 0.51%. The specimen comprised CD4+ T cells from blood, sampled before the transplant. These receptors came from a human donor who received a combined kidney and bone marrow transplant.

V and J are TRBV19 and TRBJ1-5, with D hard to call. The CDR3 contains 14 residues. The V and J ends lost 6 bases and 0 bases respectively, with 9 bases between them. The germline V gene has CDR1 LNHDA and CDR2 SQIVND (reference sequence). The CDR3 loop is CASSSSNSNQPQHF. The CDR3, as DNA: TGTGCCAGTAGCTCATCTAATAGCAATCAGCCCCAGCATTTT. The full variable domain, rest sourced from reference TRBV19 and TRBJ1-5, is DGGITQSPKYLFRKEGQNVTLSCEQNLNHDAMYWYRQDPGQGLRLIYYSQIVNDFQKGDIAEGYSVSREKKESFPLTVTSAQKNPTAFYLCASSSSNSNQPQHFGDGTRLSIL.

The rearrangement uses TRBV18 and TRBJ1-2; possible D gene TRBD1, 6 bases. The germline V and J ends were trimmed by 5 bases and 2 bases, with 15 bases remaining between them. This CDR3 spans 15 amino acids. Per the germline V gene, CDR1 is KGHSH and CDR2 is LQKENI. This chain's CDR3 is CASSSRTQGNYGYTF. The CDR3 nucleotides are TGTGCCAGCTCATCGAGGACACAGGGAAACTATGGCTACACCTTC.

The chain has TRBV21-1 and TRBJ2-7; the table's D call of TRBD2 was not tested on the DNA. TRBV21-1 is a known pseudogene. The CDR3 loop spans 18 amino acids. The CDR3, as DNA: TGTGCCAGCAGCAAGACCGGCCGCTCTGGGGCTAGCGGCTACGAGCAGTACTTC. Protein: CASSKTGRSGASGYEQYF.

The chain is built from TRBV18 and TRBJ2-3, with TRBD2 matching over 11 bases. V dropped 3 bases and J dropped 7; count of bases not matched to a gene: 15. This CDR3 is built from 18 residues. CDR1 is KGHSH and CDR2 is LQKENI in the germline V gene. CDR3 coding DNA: TGTGCCAGCTCACCCGAAAGACTAGCGGGGACCGACAGAAATACGCAGTATTTT. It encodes CASSPERLAGTDRNTQYF. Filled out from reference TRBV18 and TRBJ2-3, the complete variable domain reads NAGVMQNPRHLVRRRGQEARLRCSPMKGHSHVYWYRQLPEEGLKFMVYLQKENIIDESGMPKERFSAEFPKEGPSILRIQQVVRGDSAAYFCASSPERLAGTDRNTQYFGPGTRLTVL.

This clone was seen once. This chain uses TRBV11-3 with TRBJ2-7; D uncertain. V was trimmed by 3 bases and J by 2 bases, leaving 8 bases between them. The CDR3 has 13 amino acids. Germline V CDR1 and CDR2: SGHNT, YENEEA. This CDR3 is CASSFGFTYEQYF. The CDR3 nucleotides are TGTGCCAGCAGCTTTGGCTTTACCTACGAGCAGTACTTC.

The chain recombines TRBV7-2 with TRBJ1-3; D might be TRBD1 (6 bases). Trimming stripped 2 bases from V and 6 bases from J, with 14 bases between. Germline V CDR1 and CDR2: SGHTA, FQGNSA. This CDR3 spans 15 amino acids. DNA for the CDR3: TGTGCCAGCAGCTTATATAGGGCAGGGGAAAACACCATATATTTT. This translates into CASSLYRAGENTIYF.

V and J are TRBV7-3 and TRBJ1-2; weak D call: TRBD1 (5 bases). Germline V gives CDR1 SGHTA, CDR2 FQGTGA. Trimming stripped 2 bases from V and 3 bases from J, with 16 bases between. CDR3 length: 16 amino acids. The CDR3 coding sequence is TGTGCCAGCAGCTTATTCGGCCCAGGGCAGGACTATGGCTACACCTTC. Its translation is CASSLFGPGQDYGYTF.

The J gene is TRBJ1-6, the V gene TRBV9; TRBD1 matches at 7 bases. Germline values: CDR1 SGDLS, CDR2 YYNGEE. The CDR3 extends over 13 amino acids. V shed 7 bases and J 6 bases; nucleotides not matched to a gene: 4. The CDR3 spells CASSGTVNSPLHF. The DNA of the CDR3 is TGTGCCAGCTCTGGGACAGTTAATTCACCCCTCCACTTT.

DNA for the CDR3: TGTGCCAGCAGCCCGAGGGACAGGGGCACAGATACGCAGTATTTT. Translating it yields CASSPRDRGTDTQYF. The V call is TRBV5-8, the J call TRBJ2-3, with 9 nucleotides matching TRBD1. The CDR3 extends over 15 amino acids. With 4 bases clipped from V and 1 base from J, the junction kept 4 bases outside the gene matches. Germline-derived CDR1 and CDR2 are SGHTS and YDEGEE.

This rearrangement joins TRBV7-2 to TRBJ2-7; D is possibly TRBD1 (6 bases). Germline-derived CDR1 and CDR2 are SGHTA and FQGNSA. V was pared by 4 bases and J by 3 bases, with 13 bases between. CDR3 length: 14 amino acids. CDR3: CASSSREGDYEQYF. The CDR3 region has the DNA TGTGCCAGCAGCTCCCGAGAGGGGGACTACGAGCAGTACTTC.

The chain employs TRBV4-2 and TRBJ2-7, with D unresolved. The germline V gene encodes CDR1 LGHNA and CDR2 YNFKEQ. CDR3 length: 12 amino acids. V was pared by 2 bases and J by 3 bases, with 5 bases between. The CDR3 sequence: CASSQPGYEQYF. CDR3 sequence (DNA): TGTGCCAGCAGCCAACCCGGCTACGAGCAGTACTTC.

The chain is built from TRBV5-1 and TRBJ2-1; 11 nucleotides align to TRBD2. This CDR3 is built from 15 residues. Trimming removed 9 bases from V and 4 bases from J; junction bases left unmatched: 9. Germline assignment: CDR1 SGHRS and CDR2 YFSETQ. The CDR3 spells CATCPTSGVYNEQFF. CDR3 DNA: TGCGCCACTTGCCCGACTAGCGGGGTATACAATGAGCAGTTCTTC.

CDR3 sequence: CATQGQGDQPQHF. CDR3 nucleotides: TGTGCCACCCAGGGACAGGGCGACCAGCCCCAGCATTTT. The rearrangement links TRBV10-3 to TRBJ1-5; 9 nucleotides line up with TRBD1. J gave up 7 bases and V 10 bases, and 8 bases lay outside the gene matches. The CDR3 sequence is 13 residues long. Germline V gene sequence: CDR1 ENHRY, CDR2 SYGVKD.

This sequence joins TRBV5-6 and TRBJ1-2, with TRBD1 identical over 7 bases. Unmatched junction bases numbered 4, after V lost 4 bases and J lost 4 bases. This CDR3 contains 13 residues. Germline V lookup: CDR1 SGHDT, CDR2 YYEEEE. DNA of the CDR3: TGTGCCAGCAGCCCTGGACAGGTCTATGGCTACACCTTC. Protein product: CASSPGQVYGYTF.

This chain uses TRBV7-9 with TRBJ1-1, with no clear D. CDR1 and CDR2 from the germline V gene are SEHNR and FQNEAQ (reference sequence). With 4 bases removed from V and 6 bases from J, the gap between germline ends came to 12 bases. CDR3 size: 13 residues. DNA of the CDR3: TGTGCCAGCAGCTGGGGAGGATCGGCTGAAGCTTTCTTT. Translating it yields CASSWGGSAEAFF.

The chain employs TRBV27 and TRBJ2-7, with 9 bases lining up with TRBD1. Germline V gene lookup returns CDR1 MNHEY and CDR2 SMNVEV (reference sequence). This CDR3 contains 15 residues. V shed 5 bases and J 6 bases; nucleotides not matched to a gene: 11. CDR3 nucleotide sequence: TGTGCCAGCAGTAAGGACAGGGGCTTCTCTCTCGAGCAGTACTTC. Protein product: CASSKDRGFSLEQYF.

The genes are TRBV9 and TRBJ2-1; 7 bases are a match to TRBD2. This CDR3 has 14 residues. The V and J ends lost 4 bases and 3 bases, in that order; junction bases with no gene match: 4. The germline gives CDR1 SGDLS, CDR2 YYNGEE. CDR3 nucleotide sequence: TGTGCCAGCAGCCCTGGACTAGTCTACAATGAGCAGTTCTTC. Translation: CASSPGLVYNEQFF.

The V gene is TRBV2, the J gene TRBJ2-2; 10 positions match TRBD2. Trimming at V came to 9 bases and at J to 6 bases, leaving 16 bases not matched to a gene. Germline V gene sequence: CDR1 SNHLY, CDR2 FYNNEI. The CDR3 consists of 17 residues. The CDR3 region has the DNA TGTGCCAGTAAAACGGTCGGAGCGGGAGGGCAAGCCGGGGAGCTGTTTTTT. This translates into CASKTVGAGGQAGELFF.

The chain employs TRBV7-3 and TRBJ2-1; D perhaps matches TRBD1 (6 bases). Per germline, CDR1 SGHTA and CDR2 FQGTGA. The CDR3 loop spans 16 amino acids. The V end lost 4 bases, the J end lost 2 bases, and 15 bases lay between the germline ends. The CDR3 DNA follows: TGTGCCAGCAGCTCCCAGAGTGCAGGGGCCTACAATGAGCAGTTCTTC. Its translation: CASSSQSAGAYNEQFF.

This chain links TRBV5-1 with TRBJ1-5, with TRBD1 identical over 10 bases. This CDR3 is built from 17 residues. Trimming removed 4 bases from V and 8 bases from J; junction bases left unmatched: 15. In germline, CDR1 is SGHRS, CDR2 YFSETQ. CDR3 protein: CASSPRFGQGGSEPQHF. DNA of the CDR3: TGCGCCAGCAGCCCCCGTTTTGGACAGGGGGGATCAGAGCCCCAGCATTTT. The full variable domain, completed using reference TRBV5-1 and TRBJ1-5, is KAGVTQTPRYLIKTRGQQVTLSCSPISGHRSVSWYQQTPGQGLQFLFEYFSETQRNKGNFPGRFSGRQFSNSRSEMNVSTLELGDSALYLCASSPRFGQGGSEPQHFGDGTRLSIL.

CDR3 bases: TGTGCCAGCAGTCCTTCGGGACATTTGAGCTCCTACGAGCAGTACTTC. As protein: CASSPSGHLSSYEQYF. V gene TRBV7-3 combines with J gene TRBJ2-7; D perhaps matches TRBD1 (6 bases). Trimming left V 6 bases short and J 0 bases short, with 18 bases between. Germline CDR1 SGHTA, CDR2 FQGTGA. The CDR3 covers 16 residues. Full variable domain (remainder filled in from reference TRBV7-3 and TRBJ2-7): GAGVSQTPSNKVTEKGKYVELRCDPISGHTALYWYRQSLGQGPEFLIYFQGTGAADDSGLPNDRFFAVRPEGSVSTLKIQRTERGDSAVYLCASSPSGHLSSYEQYFGPGTRLTVT.

The CDR3 spells CASNSVLGGTNNEQFF. In DNA, the CDR3 is TGCGCCAGCAACTCGGTCCTAGGGGGCACTAACAATGAGCAGTTCTTC. This chain connects TRBV5-1 to TRBJ2-1; 7 bases match TRBD1. Germline CDR1 is SGHRS and CDR2 is YFSETQ. The junction had 14 bases not matched to a gene; V was cut back by 6 bases and J by 5 bases. This CDR3 is built from 16 residues.

CDR3 DNA: TGTGCCAGCAGCATGACGGTCAGGGAGCCCCAGCATTTT. Translation gives CASSMTVREPQHF. V gene TRBV21-1 combines with J gene TRBJ1-5; the table's D call, TRBD1, was not checked against the DNA. TRBV21-1 represents a pseudogene. The CDR3 loop spans 13 amino acids.